The 30 T cell receptor beta chains given below trace back to one sample, sequenced in a study of T cell repertoires in cytomegalovirus infection. TCRdb reanalysed the reads using MiXCR and keeps one entry per CDR3 protein. The data contain 200,000 to 300,000 distinct CDR3 sequences, 8% to 9.5% of them singletons. The specimen was PBMCs. These receptors originate from a human donor in good health (CMV status not recorded). Some clones in this sample may be carry-over from other donors' samples.

The rearrangement uses TRBV6-2 or TRBV6-3 and TRBJ2-6; D not resolved. V was clipped by 8 bases and J by 4 bases, with 12 bases between them. Germline CDR1 MNHEY, CDR2 SVGEGT. The CDR3 spans 14 residues. The CDR3 bases are TGTGCCAGCTCGACGTTCCCCGGGGCCAACGTCCTGACTTTC. It specifies CASSTFPGANVLTF.

This clonotype was detected a few times. The V call is TRBV20-1, the J call TRBJ1-2; TRBD1 might be the D (5 bases). Germline V CDR1 and CDR2: DFQATT, SNEGSKA (reference sequence). This CDR3 contains 14 residues. Trimming took off 1 base at V and 2 bases at J, with 11 bases between the two ends. The CDR3 nucleotides are TGCAGTGCTAGAGCACACCGGGACAACTATGGCTACACCTTC. Residues: CSARAHRDNYGYTF.

This clonotype was seen at least ten times. The V call is TRBV7-2, the J call TRBJ2-3; tentative D call: TRBD2 (6 bases). Germline CDR1 SGHTA, CDR2 FQGNSA. The CDR3 length is 16 residues. The ends were cut back, 0 bases at V and 2 bases at J, with 12 bases in the middle. Here the CDR3 reads CASSLAGIAVTDTQYF. CDR3 bases: TGTGCCAGCAGCTTAGCGGGGATAGCGGTCACAGATACGCAGTATTTT.

The chain couples TRBV12-3 or TRBV12-4 to TRBJ2-2; unclear D gene. CDR3 length equals 15 residues. Trimming shortened V by 3 bases and J by 6 bases, and 14 bases separated the two germline ends. The CDR3 DNA is TGTGCCAGCAGTTTCCCCCTGAAAATCTCCGGGGAGCTGTTTTTT. This sequence encodes CASSFPLKISGELFF.

This clonotype was counted many times. The gene calls are TRBV7-9 and TRBJ2-7; D possibly corresponds to TRBD1 (6 bases). The germline gives CDR1 SEHNR, CDR2 FQNEAQ (reference sequence). V dropped 4 bases and J dropped 3 bases, with 16 bases sitting between them. The CDR3 sequence is 15 residues long. CDR3 sequence (DNA): TGTGCCAGCAGCTCCACAGGGTGGGGGTACTACGAGCAGTACTTC. It specifies CASSSTGWGYYEQYF.

V and J are TRBV29-1 and TRBJ1-5; no clear D gene. The CDR3 loop spans 13 amino acids. Germline CDR1 reads SQVTM; CDR2 reads ANQGSEA. Trimming took off 7 bases at V and 8 bases at J, with 18 bases between the two ends. CDR3 sequence: CSAPRAPLEPQHF. The CDR3 DNA reads as TGCAGCGCCCCCCGGGCCCCGCTTGAGCCCCAGCATTTT.

The sample holds many counts of this clonotype. The CDR3 protein is CASSSSAMNTEAFF. CDR3 DNA sequence: TGTGCCAGTAGTAGCTCTGCTATGAACACTGAAGCTTTCTTT. This chain uses TRBV19 with TRBJ1-1; the D is unclear. With 4 bases removed from V and 0 bases from J, the gap between germline ends came to 9 bases. Per germline, CDR1 LNHDA and CDR2 SQIVND (reference sequence). CDR3 length equals 14 residues. Complete variable domain (other parts from reference TRBV19 and TRBJ1-1): DGGITQSPKYLFRKEGQNVTLSCEQNLNHDAMYWYRQDPGQGLRLIYYSQIVNDFQKGDIAEGYSVSREKKESFPLTVTSAQKNPTAFYLCASSSSAMNTEAFFGQGTRLTVV.

This clonotype was recorded many times. The chain has TRBV28 and TRBJ2-5, with D possibly being TRBD1 or TRBD2 (7 bases each). V was cut by 5 bases and J by 2 bases, with 15 bases left in between. This CDR3 has 15 amino acids. CDR1 MDHEN and CDR2 SYDVKM come from the germline V gene. The chain's CDR3 is CASSGSGGGQETQYF. The CDR3 region has the DNA TGTGCCAGCAGTGGGTCAGGGGGGGGACAAGAGACCCAGTACTTC.

This clonotype was seen ten or more times. The genes are TRBV7-8 and TRBJ1-3; D not resolved. This CDR3 is 19 amino acids long. Germline V gives CDR1 SGHVS, CDR2 FQNEAQ. V was shortened by 1 base and J by 2 bases, with 21 bases between the two germline ends. The DNA of the CDR3 is TGTGCCAGCAGCTTAGTGTTTCTTGGGCAGGATTTTCCTGGAAACACCATATATTTT. This codes for CASSLVFLGQDFPGNTIYF. The full variable domain, completed using reference TRBV7-8 and TRBJ1-3, is GAGVSQSPRYKVAKRGQDVALRCDPISGHVSLFWYQQALGQGPEFLTYFQNEAQLDKSGLPSDRFFAERPEGSVSTLKIQRTQQEDSAVYLCASSLVFLGQDFPGNTIYFGEGSWLTVV.

The chain recombines TRBV20-1 with TRBJ1-1, with 7 bases matching TRBD1. With 1 base clipped from V and 4 bases from J, the junction kept 6 bases outside the gene matches. The CDR3 is made up of 14 amino acids. Looked up from germline, CDR1 is DFQATT and CDR2 is SNEGSKA (reference sequence). CDR3 loop: CSARVPGGSTEAFF. The CDR3 bases are TGCAGTGCTAGAGTTCCAGGGGGAAGCACTGAAGCTTTCTTT.

In its sample, this clonotype was seen many times. This sequence joins TRBV7-9 and TRBJ2-5, with a possible D match to TRBD1 (6 bases). Trimming took off 6 bases at V and 4 bases at J, with 15 bases between the two ends. The CDR3 extends over 14 amino acids. Germline CDR1 and CDR2: SEHNR and FQNEAQ (reference sequence). CDR3 DNA sequence: TGTGCCAGCAGACCCACAGGGTCCACAGAGACCCAGTACTTC. Translated: CASRPTGSTETQYF. Based on the CDR3 plus reference TRBV7-9 and TRBJ2-5, the full variable domain is DTGVSQNPRHKITKRGQNVTFRCDPISEHNRLYWYRQTLGQGPEFLTYFQNEAQLEKSRLLSDRFSAERPKGSFSTLEIQRTEQGDSAMYLCASRPTGSTETQYFGPGTRLLVL.

This clonotype was counted at least ten times. The V and J genes are TRBV20-1 and TRBJ2-7; 7 bases match TRBD2. J gave up 6 bases and V 5 bases, and 13 bases lay outside the gene matches. The CDR3 has 14 residues. Looked up from germline, CDR1 is DFQATT and CDR2 is SNEGSKA (reference sequence). CDR3 nucleotides: TGCAGTGCTTCCAATCCAGCGGGAAGCATCGAGCAGTACTTC. The encoded protein is CSASNPAGSIEQYF.

This clonotype was picked up many times. The chain joins TRBV12-3 or TRBV12-4 to TRBJ1-5; D is uncertain. The CDR3 consists of 14 residues. Trimming pared 3 bases from V and 11 bases from J, leaving 17 bases between. The CDR3 region is CASSLAGRDRTQHF. Here the CDR3 DNA reads TGTGCCAGCAGTTTGGCGGGAAGGGATCGGACCCAGCATTTT.

The chain links TRBV2 to TRBJ1-1; maybe TRBD1 (6 bases). The CDR3 runs 15 residues. Germline CDR1 reads SNHLY; CDR2 reads FYNNEI. Trimming cost V 7 bases and J 4 bases, with 19 bases left between them. For the CDR3, the DNA is TGTGCCAGCACAAGGGGACAAGGGGCGACCACTGAAGCTTTCTTT. It encodes CASTRGQGATTEAFF.

This clonotype has at least ten counts. V usage is TRBV7-2 and J usage is TRBJ2-5, with a possible D match to TRBD1 (6 bases). The CDR3 contains 12 residues. Germline CDR1 reads SGHTA; CDR2 reads FQGNSA. The V and J ends lost 5 bases and 7 bases respectively, with 11 bases between them. CDR3 sequence: CASSTDSLTQYF. Written as DNA, the CDR3 is TGTGCCAGCAGCACGGACAGCCTGACCCAGTACTTC.

This clonotype was seen ten or more times. This chain uses TRBV7-8 with TRBJ2-3; TRBD2 aligns across 7 bases. This CDR3 has 14 amino acids. CDR1 and CDR2 (germline): SGHVS, FQNEAQ. V shed 4 bases, J shed 8 bases, and the junction held 9 bases outside the gene matches. CDR3 sequence: CASSSDGLVGTQYF. The CDR3 DNA follows: TGTGCCAGCAGCTCGGACGGACTAGTCGGTACGCAGTATTTT.

There are many counts of this clonotype. The chain has TRBV7-2 and TRBJ2-7; 8 bases map to TRBD1. The CDR3 contains 14 residues. Germline V gives CDR1 SGHTA, CDR2 FQGNSA. V gave up 0 bases and J gave up 7 bases; unmatched junction bases: 5. CDR3 region: CASSLAPTGVEQYF. The CDR3 DNA is TGTGCCAGCAGCTTAGCCCCGACAGGGGTAGAGCAGTACTTC.

This clonotype occurred many times. V is TRBV7-2 and J is TRBJ1-5; a weak D match, TRBD1 (6 bases). The V gene lost 5 bases and the J gene lost 3 bases, with 11 bases spanning the gap. The germline gives CDR1 SGHTA, CDR2 FQGNSA. The length of the CDR3 is 14 residues. The CDR3 DNA follows: TGTGCCAGCAGCCGGGACAAGAACAATCAGCCCCAGCATTTT. Its protein is CASSRDKNNQPQHF.

Remarks on this clonotype: This may be a read error, as it is one base from a much larger clone. The chain combines TRBV11-2 with TRBJ2-3, with a weak D call TRBD1 (6 bases). The CDR3 extends over 14 amino acids. Trimming pared 0 bases from V and 4 bases from J, leaving 8 bases between. The V gene's germline CDR1 is SGHAT and CDR2 FQNNGV. The CDR3 protein is CASSLDRGPDTQYF. The CDR3 DNA follows: TGTGCCAGCAGCTTAGACAGGGGACCAGATACGCAGTATTTT.

At least ten counts were recorded for this clonotype. The chain employs TRBV14 and TRBJ1-2, with a possible D match to TRBD1 (5 bases). Trimming stripped 1 base from V and 4 bases from J, with 10 bases between. Germline-derived CDR1 and CDR2 are SGHDN and FVKESK. The CDR3 is 14 residues long. CDR3 amino acids: CASSQVDNFYGYTF. The CDR3 DNA reads TGTGCCAGCAGCCAAGTGGACAATTTCTATGGCTACACCTTC.

This clonotype was counted between two and nine times. The CDR3 DNA sequence: TGTGCCAGCAGCACCGGGACTTTGGGGGGCGCTTTCTTT. Amino acid sequence: CASSTGTLGGAFF. The rearrangement links TRBV6-1 to TRBJ1-1, with a tentative D call TRBD1 (6 bases). Germline V gene data show CDR1 as MNHNS and CDR2 as SASEGT. V lost 6 bases and J 11 bases, leaving 19 bases between the germline ends. The CDR3 totals 13 residues.

The sample holds a few counts of this clonotype. The V call is TRBV7-2, the J call TRBJ1-3; 11 bases are a match to TRBD1. The CDR3 contains 16 residues. Looked up from germline, CDR1 is SGHTA and CDR2 is FQGNSA. V trimming: 1 base; J trimming: 3 bases; junction bases outside the gene matches: 2. This CDR3 reads CASSLGTGGVGNTIYF. The CDR3 coding sequence is TGTGCCAGCAGCTTAGGGACAGGGGGCGTTGGAAACACCATATATTTT.

This clonotype has ten or more counts. V gene TRBV15 combines with J gene TRBJ2-3, with D unclear. Looked up from germline, CDR1 is LNHNV and CDR2 is YYDKDF (reference sequence). The V end lost 2 bases, the J end lost 6 bases, and 9 bases lay between the germline ends. The CDR3 runs to 13 residues. Here the CDR3 reads CATSRPTKDTQYF. CDR3 DNA sequence: TGTGCCACCAGCAGACCTACAAAGGATACGCAGTATTTT.

The J gene is TRBJ2-3, the V gene TRBV11-2, with D uncertain. CDR1 and CDR2 (germline): SGHAT, FQNNGV. This CDR3 spans 16 amino acids. The V gene lost 4 bases and the J gene lost 3 bases, with 17 bases spanning the gap. The CDR3 region has the DNA TGTGCCAGCAGCTCAAACGTTAGGCGCACGACAGATACGCAGTATTTT. It is translated as CASSSNVRRTTDTQYF.

This clonotype was recorded at least ten times. V and J are TRBV5-1 and TRBJ1-4; no clear D. The CDR3 sequence is 16 residues long. CDR1 is SGHRS, CDR2 YFSETQ, per germline. Trimming shortened V by 4 bases and J by 0 bases, and 13 bases separated the two germline ends. The CDR3 coding sequence is TGCGCCAGCAGCCCAAGGACCGGGGCAACTAATGAAAAACTGTTTTTT. Translating gives CASSPRTGATNEKLFF. The full variable domain, rest sourced from reference TRBV5-1 and TRBJ1-4, is KAGVTQTPRYLIKTRGQQVTLSCSPISGHRSVSWYQQTPGQGLQFLFEYFSETQRNKGNFPGRFSGRQFSNSRSEMNVSTLELGDSALYLCASSPRTGATNEKLFFGSGTQLSVL.

This clonotype was picked up many times. This rearrangement joins TRBV7-2 to TRBJ1-5; TRBD1 matches 8 bases. Looked up from germline, CDR1 is SGHTA and CDR2 is FQGNSA. J was trimmed by 7 bases and V by 5 bases; bases with no gene match: 10. The CDR3 is made up of 15 amino acids. In DNA, the CDR3 is TGTGCCAGCAGCCCAGGACAGGGCCCCGGGCAGCCCCAGCATTTT. Amino acid sequence: CASSPGQGPGQPQHF.

This clonotype has a count of ten or more. This CDR3 reads CASSLGEGGPTEAFF. The DNA for the CDR3 is TGTGCCAGCAGCTTAGGGGAGGGGGGGCCAACTGAAGCTTTCTTT. The chain employs TRBV7-9 and TRBJ1-1; D possibly corresponds to TRBD1 (6 bases). The CDR3 contains 15 residues. V was shortened by 1 base and J by 5 bases, with 14 bases between the two germline ends. Germline V gene data show CDR1 as SEHNR and CDR2 as FQNEAQ (reference sequence).

In this sample, this clonotype turned up many times. This sequence joins TRBV6-2 or TRBV6-3 and TRBJ2-1, with D perhaps matching TRBD1 or TRBD2 (5 bases each). V lost 0 bases and J lost 6, with 12 bases in between. Germline-derived CDR1 and CDR2 are MNHEY and SVGEGT. The length of the CDR3 is 15 residues. The CDR3 region has the DNA TGTGCCAGCAGTTACTCGAAGGGGAGCGGCAATGAGCAGTTCTTC. It specifies CASSYSKGSGNEQFF.

There are a few counts of this clonotype. J is TRBJ2-7 and V is TRBV7-2; 12 bases are shared with TRBD2. The length of the CDR3 is 15 residues. Germline CDR1 reads SGHTA; CDR2 reads FQGNSA. V lost 3 bases, J lost 5 bases, and 5 bases stayed unmatched. This CDR3 is CASSFRTSGKNEQYF. CDR3 nucleotides: TGTGCCAGCAGCTTCCGGACTAGCGGGAAAAACGAGCAGTACTTC.

Many counts were recorded for this clonotype. The rearrangement joins TRBV7-2 to TRBJ2-4; perhaps D is TRBD1 or TRBD2 (6 bases each). The CDR3 runs 15 residues. Between the trimmed V and J ends, which lost 3 bases and 1 base, there was a span of 10 bases. Germline CDR1 reads SGHTA; CDR2 reads FQGNSA. The CDR3 bases are TGTGCCAGCAGCTTTGGGGGGCATGCCAAAAACATTCAGTACTTC. It codes for CASSFGGHAKNIQYF.